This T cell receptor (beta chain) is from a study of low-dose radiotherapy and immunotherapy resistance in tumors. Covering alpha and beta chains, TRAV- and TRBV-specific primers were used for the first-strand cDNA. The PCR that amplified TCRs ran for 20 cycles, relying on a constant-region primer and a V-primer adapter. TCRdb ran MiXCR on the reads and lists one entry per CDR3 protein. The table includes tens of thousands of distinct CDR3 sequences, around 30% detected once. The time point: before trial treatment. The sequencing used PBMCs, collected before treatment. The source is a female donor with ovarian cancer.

CDR3 in amino acids: CASSLEWDRSYEQYF. The DNA for the CDR3 is TGTGCCAGCAGCTTAGAGTGGGACCGATCCTACGAGCAGTACTTC. This chain links TRBV11-1 with TRBJ2-7; D may be TRBD1 or TRBD2 (5 bases each). The CDR3 extends over 15 amino acids. Germline V gene lookup returns CDR1 SGHAT and CDR2 FQDESV (reference sequence). Trimming took off 1 base at V and 1 base at J, with 11 bases between the two ends.